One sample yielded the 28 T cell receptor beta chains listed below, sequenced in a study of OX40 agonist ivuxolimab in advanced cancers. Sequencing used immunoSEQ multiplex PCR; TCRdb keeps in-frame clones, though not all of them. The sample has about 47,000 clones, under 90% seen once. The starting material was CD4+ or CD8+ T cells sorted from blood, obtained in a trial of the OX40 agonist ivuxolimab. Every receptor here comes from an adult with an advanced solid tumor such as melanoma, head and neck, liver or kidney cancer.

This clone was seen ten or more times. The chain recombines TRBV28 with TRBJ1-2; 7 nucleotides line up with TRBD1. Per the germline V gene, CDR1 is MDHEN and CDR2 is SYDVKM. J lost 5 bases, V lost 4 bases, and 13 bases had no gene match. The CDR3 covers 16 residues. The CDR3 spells CASSSGDSHNLYGYTF. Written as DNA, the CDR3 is TGTGCCAGCAGTTCGGGGGACAGTCATAACCTTTATGGCTACACCTTC.

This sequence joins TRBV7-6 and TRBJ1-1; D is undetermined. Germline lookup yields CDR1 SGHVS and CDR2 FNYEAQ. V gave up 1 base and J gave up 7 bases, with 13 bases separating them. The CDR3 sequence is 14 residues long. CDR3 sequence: CASSLEAGKLEAFF. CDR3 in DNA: TGTGCCAGCAGCTTAGAGGCCGGGAAGCTTGAAGCTTTCTTT.

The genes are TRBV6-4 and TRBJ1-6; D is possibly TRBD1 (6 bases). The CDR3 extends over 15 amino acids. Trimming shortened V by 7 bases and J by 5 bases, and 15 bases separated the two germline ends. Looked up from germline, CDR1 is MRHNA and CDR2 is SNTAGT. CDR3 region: CASTNGGGDNSPLHF. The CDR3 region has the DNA TGTGCCAGCACCAACGGAGGGGGAGATAATTCACCCCTCCACTTT.

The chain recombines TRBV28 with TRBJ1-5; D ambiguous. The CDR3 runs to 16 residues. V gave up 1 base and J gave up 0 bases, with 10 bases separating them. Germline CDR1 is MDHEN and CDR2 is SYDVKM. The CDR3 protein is CASSLLSGDSNQPQHF. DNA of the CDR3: TGTGCCAGCAGTTTATTATCTGGGGATAGCAATCAGCCCCAGCATTTT.

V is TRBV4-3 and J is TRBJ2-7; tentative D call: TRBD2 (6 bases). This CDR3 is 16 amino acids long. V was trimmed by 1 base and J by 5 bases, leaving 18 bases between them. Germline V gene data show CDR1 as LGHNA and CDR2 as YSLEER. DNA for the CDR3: TGCGCCAGCAGCCAAGTATGGCGGGGCGAGGATAACGAGCAGTACTTC. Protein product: CASSQVWRGEDNEQYF.

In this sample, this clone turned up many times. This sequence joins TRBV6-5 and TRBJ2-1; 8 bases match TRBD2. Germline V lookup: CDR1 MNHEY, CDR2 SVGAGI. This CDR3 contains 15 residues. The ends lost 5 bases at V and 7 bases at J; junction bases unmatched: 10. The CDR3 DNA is TGTGCCAGCAGTCCTAGCGGGTCCCTTGGGAATGAGCAGTTCTTC. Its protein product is CASSPSGSLGNEQFF.

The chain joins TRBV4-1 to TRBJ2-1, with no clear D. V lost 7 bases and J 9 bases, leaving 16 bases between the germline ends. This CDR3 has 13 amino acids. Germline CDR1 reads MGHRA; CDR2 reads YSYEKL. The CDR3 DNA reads TGCGCCAGCACTGCAGTCTCGGGTGGTGAGCAGTTCTTC. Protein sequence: CASTAVSGGEQFF.

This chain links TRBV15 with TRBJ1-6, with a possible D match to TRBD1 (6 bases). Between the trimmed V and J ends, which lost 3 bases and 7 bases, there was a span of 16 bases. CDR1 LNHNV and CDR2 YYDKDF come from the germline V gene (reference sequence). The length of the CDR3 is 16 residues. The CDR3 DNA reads TGTGCCACCAGCAGTACCGACGGGGGGCGAAATTCACCCCTCCACTTT. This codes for CATSSTDGGRNSPLHF.

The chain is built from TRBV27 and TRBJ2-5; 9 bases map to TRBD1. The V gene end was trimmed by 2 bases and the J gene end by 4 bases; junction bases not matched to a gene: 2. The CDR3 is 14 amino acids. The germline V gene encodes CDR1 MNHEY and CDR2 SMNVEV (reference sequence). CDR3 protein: CASSLGQGLETQYF. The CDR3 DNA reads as TGTGCCAGCAGTTTAGGACAGGGGTTAGAGACCCAGTACTTC.

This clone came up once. This chain's CDR3 is CSVDPLSRVDEQFF. The CDR3 DNA is TGCAGCGTTGACCCGTTAAGTAGGGTGGATGAGCAGTTCTTC. The chain links TRBV29-1 to TRBJ2-1; D not certain. Deletions cut 3 bases from V and 8 bases from J, with 17 bases between. Germline lookup yields CDR1 SQVTM and CDR2 ANQGSEA. This CDR3 region has 14 residues.

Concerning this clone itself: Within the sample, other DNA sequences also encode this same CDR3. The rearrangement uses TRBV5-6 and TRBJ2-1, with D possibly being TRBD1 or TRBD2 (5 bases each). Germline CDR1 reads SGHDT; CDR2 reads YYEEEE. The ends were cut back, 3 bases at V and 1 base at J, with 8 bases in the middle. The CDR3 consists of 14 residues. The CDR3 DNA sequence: TGTGCCAGCAGCTCTGGGGGTTCCTACAATGAGCAGTTCTTC. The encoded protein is CASSSGGSYNEQFF.

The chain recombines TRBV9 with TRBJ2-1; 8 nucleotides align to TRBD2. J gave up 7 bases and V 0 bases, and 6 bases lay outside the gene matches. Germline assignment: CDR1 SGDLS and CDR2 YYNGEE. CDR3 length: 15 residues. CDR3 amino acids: CASSVVTGGPNEQFF. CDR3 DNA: TGTGCCAGCAGCGTAGTAACGGGGGGGCCAAATGAGCAGTTCTTC.

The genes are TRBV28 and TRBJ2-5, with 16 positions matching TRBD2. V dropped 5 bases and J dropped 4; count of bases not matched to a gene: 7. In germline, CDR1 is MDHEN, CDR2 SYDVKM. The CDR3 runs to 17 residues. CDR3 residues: CASSMGLAGGLGETQYF. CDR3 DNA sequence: TGTGCCAGCAGTATGGGACTAGCGGGAGGGCTTGGAGAGACCCAGTACTTC.

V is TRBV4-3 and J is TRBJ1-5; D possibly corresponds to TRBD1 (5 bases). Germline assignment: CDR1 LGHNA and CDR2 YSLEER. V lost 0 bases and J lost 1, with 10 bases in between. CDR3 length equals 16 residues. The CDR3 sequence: CASSQEWRGSNQPQHF. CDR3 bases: TGCGCCAGCAGCCAAGAATGGAGGGGAAGCAATCAGCCCCAGCATTTT.

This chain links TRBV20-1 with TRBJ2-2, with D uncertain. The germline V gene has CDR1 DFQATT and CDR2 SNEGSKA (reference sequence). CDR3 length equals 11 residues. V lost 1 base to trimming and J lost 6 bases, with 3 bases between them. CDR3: CSARVAGELFF. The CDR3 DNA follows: TGCAGTGCTAGAGTGGCCGGGGAGCTGTTTTTT.

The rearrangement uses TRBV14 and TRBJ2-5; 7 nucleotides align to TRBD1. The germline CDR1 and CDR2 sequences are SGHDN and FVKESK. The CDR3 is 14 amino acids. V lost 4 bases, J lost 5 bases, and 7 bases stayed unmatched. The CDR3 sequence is CASSLQGSGETQYF. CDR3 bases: TGTGCCAGCAGCCTACAGGGGTCCGGGGAGACCCAGTACTTC.

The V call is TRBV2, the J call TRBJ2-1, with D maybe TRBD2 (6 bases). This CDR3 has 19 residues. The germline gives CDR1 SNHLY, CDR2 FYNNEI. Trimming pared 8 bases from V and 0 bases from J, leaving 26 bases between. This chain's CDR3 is CASGTGTESSGASYNEQFF. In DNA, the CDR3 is TGTGCCAGCGGAACCGGGACTGAGAGCTCCGGGGCCTCCTACAATGAGCAGTTCTTC.

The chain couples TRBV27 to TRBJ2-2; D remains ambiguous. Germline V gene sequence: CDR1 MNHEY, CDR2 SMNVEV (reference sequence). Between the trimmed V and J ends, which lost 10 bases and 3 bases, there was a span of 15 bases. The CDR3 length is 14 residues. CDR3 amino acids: CATSKNLDTGELFF. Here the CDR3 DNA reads TGTGCCACCTCTAAAAATCTAGACACCGGGGAGCTGTTTTTT.

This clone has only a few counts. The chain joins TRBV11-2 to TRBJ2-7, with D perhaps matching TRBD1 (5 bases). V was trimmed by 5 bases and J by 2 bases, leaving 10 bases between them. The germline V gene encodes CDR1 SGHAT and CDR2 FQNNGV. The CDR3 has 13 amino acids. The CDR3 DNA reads TGTGCCAGCAGCATCAGGGAAACCTACGAGCAGTACTTC. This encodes CASSIRETYEQYF.

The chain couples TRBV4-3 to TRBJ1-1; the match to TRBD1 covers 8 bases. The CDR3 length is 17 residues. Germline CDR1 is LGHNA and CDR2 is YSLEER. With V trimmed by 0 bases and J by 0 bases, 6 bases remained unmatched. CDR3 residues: CASSQDRGLPMNTEAFF. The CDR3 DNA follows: TGCGCCAGCAGCCAAGACAGGGGGCTCCCTATGAACACTGAAGCTTTCTTT.

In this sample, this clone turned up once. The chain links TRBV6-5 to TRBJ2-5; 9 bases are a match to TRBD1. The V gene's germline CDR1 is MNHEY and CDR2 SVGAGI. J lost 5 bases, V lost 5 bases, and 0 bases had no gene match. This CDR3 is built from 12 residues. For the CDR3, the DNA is TGTGCCAGCAGTGACAGGGGGGAGACCCAGTACTTC. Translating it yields CASSDRGETQYF.

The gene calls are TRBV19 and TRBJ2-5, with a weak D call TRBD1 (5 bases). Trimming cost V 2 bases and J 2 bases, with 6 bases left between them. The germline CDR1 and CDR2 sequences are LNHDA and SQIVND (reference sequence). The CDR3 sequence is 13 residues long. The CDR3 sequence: CASSIPGQETQYF. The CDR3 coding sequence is TGTGCCAGTAGTATACCAGGGCAAGAGACCCAGTACTTC.

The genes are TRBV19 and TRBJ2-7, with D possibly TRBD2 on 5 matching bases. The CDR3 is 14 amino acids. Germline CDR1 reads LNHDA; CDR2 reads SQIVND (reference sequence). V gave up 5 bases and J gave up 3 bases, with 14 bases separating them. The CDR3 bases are TGTGCCAGTAGTGACCCGGGATCCTACTACGAGCAGTACTTC. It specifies CASSDPGSYYEQYF.

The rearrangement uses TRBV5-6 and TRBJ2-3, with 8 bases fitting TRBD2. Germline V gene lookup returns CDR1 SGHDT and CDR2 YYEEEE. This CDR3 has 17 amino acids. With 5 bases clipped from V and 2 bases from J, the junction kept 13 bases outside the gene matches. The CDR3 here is CASRTRRRGAYTDTQYF. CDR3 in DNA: TGTGCCAGCAGAACTCGTCGGCGGGGGGCGTACACAGATACGCAGTATTTT.

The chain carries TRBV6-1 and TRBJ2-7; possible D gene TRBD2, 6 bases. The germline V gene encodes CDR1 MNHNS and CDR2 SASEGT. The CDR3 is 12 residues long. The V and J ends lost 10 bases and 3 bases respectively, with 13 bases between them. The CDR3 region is CATSGGDYEQYF. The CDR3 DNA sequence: TGTGCCACCAGCGGAGGGGACTACGAGCAGTACTTC.

The CDR3 is CASRNDRDSWNTGELFF. In DNA, the CDR3 is TGTGCCAGTAGGAACGACCGGGATTCGTGGAACACCGGGGAGCTGTTTTTT. The chain has TRBV19 and TRBJ2-2; tentative D call: TRBD2 (5 bases). The length of the CDR3 is 17 residues. With 6 bases removed from V and 1 base from J, the gap between germline ends came to 18 bases. Germline loops: CDR1 LNHDA, CDR2 SQIVND (reference sequence).

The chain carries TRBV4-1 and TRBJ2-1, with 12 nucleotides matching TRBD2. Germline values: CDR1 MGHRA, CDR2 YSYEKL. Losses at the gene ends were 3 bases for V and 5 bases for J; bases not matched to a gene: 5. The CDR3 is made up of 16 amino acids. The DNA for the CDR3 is TGCGCCAGCAGCCACCCGGGACTAGCGGGTCACAATGAGCAGTTCTTC. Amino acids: CASSHPGLAGHNEQFF.

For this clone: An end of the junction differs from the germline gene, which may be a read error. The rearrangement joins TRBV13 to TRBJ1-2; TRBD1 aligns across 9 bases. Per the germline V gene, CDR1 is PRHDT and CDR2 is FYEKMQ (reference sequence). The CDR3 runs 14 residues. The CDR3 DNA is TGTGCCAACAGCTTAGGGGGACAGGGAAATGGCTACACCTTC. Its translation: CANSLGGQGNGYTF.